Shown below are 14 T cell receptor beta chains from a single sample sequenced in a study of beta chain features in type 1 diabetes. Since all of the isolated RNA was reverse transcribed, expressed TCRB transcripts were what got sequenced. The protocol was immunoSEQ multiplex PCR, while the TCRdb copy is restricted to in-frame clones and leaves out a portion. The repertoire holds a few hundred thousand clones, with about 16% as singletons. Sequences were obtained from naive CD4+ T cells from blood. These receptors all stem from a woman between 18 and 29 years old in good health.

V and J are TRBV30 and TRBJ1-5, with D unresolved. Trimming took 0 bases from V and 6 from J, leaving 9 bases between them. The CDR3 is made up of 13 amino acids. Germline V CDR1 and CDR2: GTSNPN, SVGIG (reference sequence). The CDR3 protein is CAWSVPGGQPQHF. Here the CDR3 DNA reads TGTGCCTGGAGTGTCCCTGGCGGTCAGCCCCAGCATTTT.

As for this clone: Other DNA variants within this sample encode the same CDR3. The chain couples TRBV29-1 to TRBJ2-5; 9 nucleotides line up with TRBD1. The germline V gene encodes CDR1 SQVTM and CDR2 ANQGSEA. The CDR3 extends over 15 amino acids. CDR3 amino acids: CSGTGPGRGQETQYF. The CDR3 DNA follows: TGCAGTGGGACAGGGCCCGGGCGGGGGCAGGAGACCCAGTACTTC.

The chain employs TRBV28 and TRBJ2-1; D remains ambiguous. This CDR3 comprises 13 residues. Trimming removed 2 bases from V and 4 bases from J, with 6 bases in between. Germline assignment: CDR1 MDHEN and CDR2 SYDVKM. For the CDR3, the DNA is TGTGCCAGCAGTTTACCCCAGTACAATGAGCAGTTCTTC. Amino acids: CASSLPQYNEQFF.

This clone was picked up a small number of times. This chain connects TRBV7-2 to TRBJ1-1; D not resolved. The V gene lost 5 bases and the J gene lost 6 bases, with 13 bases spanning the gap. Germline CDR1 is SGHTA and CDR2 is FQGNSA. The CDR3 covers 13 residues. CDR3 DNA sequence: TGTGCCAGCAGCAAAAATACGAGGCCTGAAGCTTTCTTT. Protein product: CASSKNTRPEAFF.

The J gene is TRBJ2-1, the V gene TRBV18, with 8 bases lining up with TRBD1. The CDR3 is 17 residues long. In germline, CDR1 is KGHSH, CDR2 LQKENI. The V gene end was trimmed by 3 bases and the J gene end by 4 bases; junction bases not matched to a gene: 11. The CDR3 protein is CASSPTNQGQAYNEQFF. The CDR3 nucleotides are TGTGCCAGCTCACCCACAAATCAGGGACAGGCATACAATGAGCAGTTCTTC. The full variable domain, in which reference TRBV18 and TRBJ2-1 provide the parts outside the CDR3, is NAGVMQNPRHLVRRRGQEARLRCSPMKGHSHVYWYRQLPEEGLKFMVYLQKENIIDESGMPKERFSAEFPKEGPSILRIQQVVRGDSAAYFCASSPTNQGQAYNEQFFGPGTRLTVL.

The rearrangement uses TRBV7-2 and TRBJ2-5, with TRBD1 as a possible D gene (5 bases). V lost 1 base and J 4 bases, leaving 13 bases between the germline ends. This CDR3 region has 15 residues. Germline V CDR1 and CDR2: SGHTA, FQGNSA. The DNA of the CDR3 is TGTGCCAGCAGCTTAGGCGGCAGGGTCGGAGAGACCCAGTACTTC. Encoded protein: CASSLGGRVGETQYF.

This clone has a handful of counts. The CDR3 protein is CASSLGREISYEQYF. The DNA for the CDR3 is TGTGCCAGCAGCTTAGGGAGGGAGATATCCTACGAGCAGTACTTC. This chain uses TRBV7-2 with TRBJ2-7; tentative D call: TRBD2 (6 bases). V was clipped by 1 base and J by 1 base, with 11 bases between them. Germline CDR1 and CDR2: SGHTA and FQGNSA. This CDR3 is 15 amino acids long. The whole variable domain, filled in from reference TRBV7-2 and TRBJ2-7, reads GAGVSQSPSNKVTEKGKDVELRCDPISGHTALYWYRQSLGQGLEFLIYFQGNSAPDKSGLPSDRFSAERTGGSVSTLTIQRTQQEDSAVYLCASSLGREISYEQYFGPGTRLTVT.

This sequence joins TRBV9 and TRBJ2-3; D gene ambiguous. Trimming stripped 3 bases from V and 5 bases from J, with 7 bases between. The CDR3 runs 12 residues. CDR1 is SGDLS, CDR2 YYNGEE, per germline. The CDR3, as DNA: TGTGCCAGCAGCGCCCGACAAGATACGCAGTATTTT. Translated, it gives CASSARQDTQYF.

The CDR3 coding sequence is TGTGCCAGCAGCTTTGATAGAAAAAACATTCAGTACTTC. It specifies CASSFDRKNIQYF. The rearrangement joins TRBV5-4 to TRBJ2-4; unclear D gene. The length of the CDR3 is 13 residues. Per germline, CDR1 SGHNT and CDR2 YYREEE (reference sequence). Deletions cut 2 bases from V and 4 bases from J, with 7 bases between.

This clone was recorded a few times. This chain uses TRBV5-1 with TRBJ2-5; TRBD2 is a possible D gene (5 bases). The V end was cut by 2 bases, the J end by 2 bases, with 7 bases between. The CDR3 covers 13 residues. CDR1 SGHRS and CDR2 YFSETQ come from the germline V gene. The CDR3 sequence is CASSFQRQETQYF. The DNA of the CDR3 is TGCGCCAGCAGCTTCCAGCGGCAAGAGACCCAGTACTTC.

V is TRBV30 and J is TRBJ1-1; the match to TRBD1 covers 8 bases. Looked up from germline, CDR1 is GTSNPN and CDR2 is SVGIG (reference sequence). The CDR3 loop spans 16 amino acids. Trimming removed 4 bases from V and 0 bases from J; junction bases left unmatched: 10. The CDR3 DNA is TGTGCCTGGACCCTCCGAAGGACAGGGATGAACACTGAAGCTTTCTTT. Translating gives CAWTLRRTGMNTEAFF. Full variable domain (rest looked up from reference TRBV30 and TRBJ1-1): SQTIHQWPATLVQPVGSPLSLECTVEGTSNPNLYWYRQAAGRGLQLLFYSVGIGQISSEVPQNLSASRPQDRQFILSSKKLLLSDSGFYLCAWTLRRTGMNTEAFFGQGTRLTVV.

The chain has TRBV28 and TRBJ2-7; 7 nucleotides line up with TRBD2. The CDR3 has 15 residues. Losses at the gene ends were 6 bases for V and 0 bases for J; bases not matched to a gene: 8. CDR1 and CDR2 (germline): MDHEN, SYDVKM. CDR3 loop: CASRSPGGSSYEQYF. DNA of the CDR3: TGTGCCAGCAGATCCCCGGGGGGAAGCTCCTACGAGCAGTACTTC. Variable domain in full (rest from reference TRBV28 and TRBJ2-7): DVKVTQSSRYLVKRTGEKVFLECVQDMDHENMFWYRQDPGLGLRLIYFSYDVKMKEKGDIPEGYSVSREKKERFSLILESASTNQTSMYLCASRSPGGSSYEQYFGPGTRLTVT.

This clone was picked up a small number of times. The chain recombines TRBV30 with TRBJ2-7; 8 bases agree with TRBD2. V lost 4 bases to trimming and J lost 0 bases; unmatched junction nucleotides: 5. Germline assignment: CDR1 GTSNPN and CDR2 SVGIG (reference sequence). This CDR3 has 14 amino acids. CDR3 in amino acids: CAWTGGRHSYEQYF. The DNA of the CDR3 is TGTGCCTGGACGGGCGGGAGGCACTCCTACGAGCAGTACTTC.

The chain employs TRBV28 and TRBJ2-5; 7 positions agree with TRBD2. CDR1 and CDR2 (germline): MDHEN, SYDVKM. Trimming took 7 bases from V and 0 from J; bases not matched to a gene: 5. The CDR3 spans 14 residues. The CDR3 sequence: CASIPGGYQETQYF. CDR3 in DNA: TGTGCCAGCATACCGGGAGGATACCAAGAGACCCAGTACTTC.